The sequence of this T cell receptor beta chain was determined in a study of blood T cell repertoires in COVID-19. Turning to the study itself: Samples representing acute and convalescent COVID-19 were sourced from the United States, Italy and Spain. The cDNA or gDNA used as material had been derived from T cells, B-cell-depleted T cells, or PBMCs.

From germline, CDR1 is LGHDT and CDR2 YNNKEL (reference sequence). The V end lost 5 bases, the J end lost 4 bases, and 15 bases lay between the germline ends. The CDR3 extends over 15 amino acids. How the authors handled the data: Amplification with reference gene primers provided the estimates of nucleated cell counts. Assay used: immunoSEQ multiplex PCR; TCRdb lists only in-frame clones, some missing. The DNA was the basis for D and trimming; V, J and clone size are from that table. The sample lists around 230,000 clones, roughly 90% occurring once. The sample was peripheral blood. The chain combines TRBV3-1 (or the pseudogene TRBV3-2) with TRBJ1-5; D uncertain. The source is a man aged 30 to 45 who had recovered from COVID-19. CDR3 loop: CASSNGWEGNQPQHF. CDR3 sequence (DNA): TGTGCCAGCAGCAACGGATGGGAGGGAAATCAGCCCCAGCATTTT.